This is a list of T cell receptor beta chains from one sample in a study of blood T cell repertoires in COVID-19. The assay was immunoSEQ multiplex PCR, and TCRdb's table has in-frame clones only and misses some. The sample has about 120,000 clones; about 89% are singletons. The sequencing sample was made of peripheral blood. These receptors all stem from a man aged 55-75 years with COVID-19, enrolled during active disease. CDR3s include the opening cysteine and the closing phenylalanine or tryptophan. A D gene is named only where the DNA matches it firmly. Clone size is given for some rows only: seen once, a few or many times, or a class if the clone is expanded.

clone_size	d_call	v_call	j_call	cdr3_nt	cdr3_aa
-	-	TRBV6-5	TRBJ1-2	TGTGCCAGCAGGGGGGGATGGGCGGATGGCTACACCTTC	CASRGGWADGYTF
-	TRBD1	TRBV12-5	TRBJ2-7	TGTGCTAGTGGGTGGGACAGGGGCTACGAGCAGTACTTC	CASGWDRGYEQYF
-	-	TRBV28	TRBJ1-1	TGTGCCAGCAGTTTGGGGAGGACTGAAGCTTTCTTT	CASSLGRTEAFF
-	-	TRBV12-3/TRBV12-4	TRBJ2-7	TGTGCCAGCAGGGAGGGGTTCTACGAGCAGTACTTC	CASREGFYEQYF
-	-	TRBV16	TRBJ1-2	TGTGCCAGCAGCCAATCCGGACTAGCTTATGGCTACACCTTC	CASSQSGLAYGYTF
-	-	TRBV5-1	TRBJ2-3	TGCGCCAGCTGCCCTGGCTCCCCCACAGATACGCAGTATTTT	CASCPGSPTDTQYF
-	TRBD1	TRBV5-1	TRBJ2-1	TGCGCCAGCAGCCAATACGACAGGGGATACAATGAGCAGTTCTTC	CASSQYDRGYNEQFF
once	-	TRBV6-2/TRBV6-3	TRBJ1-5	TGTGCCAGCAGCGACATACTCAGGGTATATCAGCCCCAGCATTTT	CASSDILRVYQPQHF
-	-	TRBV7-3	TRBJ1-1	TGTGCCAGCAGCTTACAGGGAGGCACTGAAGCTTTCTTT	CASSLQGGTEAFF
few	TRBD1	TRBV27	TRBJ1-6	TGTGCCAGCAGTTTAATGATGGGGACAGGGCTGAGAAATTCACCCCTCCACTTT	CASSLMMGTGLRNSPLHF
-	TRBD2	TRBV5-1	TRBJ2-1	TGCGCCAGCAGCCGAGAGGCTAGCGGCTACAATGAGCAGTTCTTC	CASSREASGYNEQFF
-	TRBD1	TRBV3-1/TRBV3-2	TRBJ1-4	TGTGCCAGCAGCCGACAGGGGCTCGGTGAAAAACTGTTTTTT	CASSRQGLGEKLFF
-	-	TRBV11-2	TRBJ1-2	TGTGCCAGCAGCTTACAGGGAGGGGCACAGGGCTACACCTTC	CASSLQGGAQGYTF
-	-	TRBV6-4	TRBJ1-2	TGTGCCAGCAGTGACCCTTGGAAGGAGGGCCCCCTCTATGGCTACACCTTC	CASSDPWKEGPLYGYTF
-	-	TRBV30	TRBJ2-3	TGTGCCTGGAGGGGGCAGGGGGGTCACACAGATACGCAGTATTTT	CAWRGQGGHTDTQYF
-	-	TRBV19	TRBJ1-5	TGTGCCAGTAGTCCCCCGGCGGGATGGGGTCAGCCCCAGCATTTT	CASSPPAGWGQPQHF
-	-	TRBV9	TRBJ2-3	TGTGCCAGCAGCGCGGAGGGAGCGGTAGATACGCAGTATTTT	CASSAEGAVDTQYF
-	TRBD1	TRBV5-1	TRBJ1-2	TGCGCCAGCCAATTAGGACAGGGTCTCTATGGCTACACCTTC	CASQLGQGLYGYTF
-	TRBD1	TRBV27	TRBJ1-1	TGTGCCAGCAGTTTCAGGGGGGCGAGCACTGAAGCTTTCTTT	CASSFRGASTEAFF
-	-	TRBV6-6	TRBJ1-1	TGTGCCAGTGGAGACGCTGAAGCTTTCTTT	CASGDAEAFF
-	-	TRBV7-9	TRBJ1-2	TGTGCCAGCAGCGACATGGGGGCGCGAGGCTACACCTTC	CASSDMGARGYTF
-	TRBD2	TRBV11-3	TRBJ2-3	TGTGCCAGCAGCGTAGGACTAGCGGGGGGCACAGATACGCAGTATTTT	CASSVGLAGGTDTQYF
few	-	TRBV4-3	TRBJ1-3	TGCGCCAGCAGCCAAGCGTCACAGATAGTTTCTGGAAACACCATATATTTT	CASSQASQIVSGNTIYF
-	-	TRBV2	TRBJ2-7	TGTGCCAGCAGTGGGGTCAGGGTCCCCTACGAGCAGTACTTC	CASSGVRVPYEQYF
-	-	TRBV7-2	TRBJ1-6	TGTGCCAGCAGCTCCTTAACAGGGCTTTCACCCCTCCACTTT	CASSSLTGLSPLHF
-	TRBD1	TRBV10-1	TRBJ1-1	TGCGCCAGCAGCCGGGACAGTAAAAACACTGAAGCTTTCTTT	CASSRDSKNTEAFF
once	TRBD2	TRBV27	TRBJ2-1	TGTGCCAGCAGTCAACCTAGCGGCTACCTCGAGGATGAGCAGTTCTTC	CASSQPSGYLEDEQFF
-	-	TRBV21-1	TRBJ1-3	TGTGCCAGCAGCAAAGCTGGCAGGGGGCCCCTGGGCAAGAGTTCTCACTCTGGAAACACCATATATTTT	CASSKAGRGPLGKSSHSGNTIYF
-	TRBD1	TRBV19	TRBJ2-7	TGTGCCAGTAGTATAAGGGGGAGACAGGGCTACGAGCAGTACTTC	CASSIRGRQGYEQYF
-	TRBD2	TRBV7-3	TRBJ2-5	TGTGCCAGCAGCCCCAGAGCGGGGGGGGTGGAGACCCAGTACTTC	CASSPRAGGVETQYF
-	TRBD1	TRBV3-1/TRBV3-2	TRBJ1-2	TGTGCCAGCAGCCAGGACAGGGGTGGCTACACCTTC	CASSQDRGGYTF
-	TRBD1	TRBV2	TRBJ2-2	TGTGCCAGCAGGGTTCAACCTTGGACAGGGGTGAGCACCGGGGAGCTGTTTTTT	CASRVQPWTGVSTGELFF
-	TRBD2	TRBV29-1	TRBJ2-7	TGCAGCGTTGAAGTGCGGGGGGCTATCTACGAGCAGTACTTC	CSVEVRGAIYEQYF
-	TRBD1	TRBV7-9	TRBJ2-2	TGTGCCAGCAACTCCCCGGGACAGGTCACCGGGGAGCTGTTTTTT	CASNSPGQVTGELFF
-	-	TRBV7-8	TRBJ1-6	TGTGCCAGCAGCCAAGACAGCCTCGCCTTTTCTTATAATTCACCCCTCCACTTT	CASSQDSLAFSYNSPLHF
once	TRBD1	TRBV3-1/TRBV3-2	TRBJ1-2	TGTGCCAGCAGCCAACGGGGGACAGGGAGTGGCTACACCTTC	CASSQRGTGSGYTF
once	-	TRBV4-3	TRBJ2-1	TGCGCCAGCAGCCAAGACGTCTCGAGCTCCTACAATGAGCAGTTCTTC	CASSQDVSSSYNEQFF
-	-	TRBV28	TRBJ2-7	TGTGCCAGCAGGGGAGGTCCCCTCGGGCAGTACTTC	CASRGGPLGQYF
-	TRBD2	TRBV6-6	TRBJ2-7	TGTGCCAGCCGAATAGGGGAGGGGAGTACCTACGAGCAGTACTTC	CASRIGEGSTYEQYF
-	TRBD1	TRBV7-3	TRBJ1-1	TGTGCCAGCAGCTTAACCCCAGGGGGAGACACTGAAGCTTTCTTT	CASSLTPGGDTEAFF
-	-	TRBV29-1	TRBJ1-2	TGCAGCGTTGGTTCAGGGAACTATGGCTACACCTTC	CSVGSGNYGYTF
-	TRBD1	TRBV6-5	TRBJ1-5	TGTGCCAGCAGTAGACAGGGGAATCAGCCCCAGCATTTT	CASSRQGNQPQHF
-	TRBD1	TRBV6-5	TRBJ2-7	TGTGCCAGCAGCCGGACAGGGGCGTTCTACGAGCAGTACTTC	CASSRTGAFYEQYF
-	-	TRBV11-3	TRBJ1-3	TGTGCCAGCAGCTTAGGCGGTGAAGACAGCACCATATATTTT	CASSLGGEDSTIYF
few	TRBD1	TRBV18	TRBJ1-5	TGTGCCAGCTCACCAAATCCCAGACAGGGCCGTCAGCCCCAGCATTTT	CASSPNPRQGRQPQHF
once	TRBD1	TRBV2	TRBJ2-2	TGTGCCAGCATCTACGACAGGGGTACCGGGGAGCTGTTTTTT	CASIYDRGTGELFF
-	TRBD1	TRBV3-1/TRBV3-2	TRBJ1-2	TGTGCCAGCAGTAACAGGGGGCTCCTCAACTATGGCTACACCTTC	CASSNRGLLNYGYTF
few	-	TRBV3-1/TRBV3-2	TRBJ2-2	TGTGCCAGCAGCCAAGATCGGCTTTCTGGGAGGTACACCGGGGAGCTGTTTTTT	CASSQDRLSGRYTGELFF
-	-	TRBV7-9	TRBJ1-2	TGTGCCAGCAGCTTAGACAGCACTAACTATGGCTACACCTTC	CASSLDSTNYGYTF
-	TRBD2	TRBV27	TRBJ2-7	TGTGCCAGCAGTACCCGCTCCGGGACTAGCTACGAGCAGTACTTC	CASSTRSGTSYEQYF
-	-	TRBV19	TRBJ2-1	TGTGCCAGTAGTATAGCCGCGCGCGCGAGTTACAATGAGCAGTTCTTC	CASSIAARASYNEQFF
once	TRBD2	TRBV5-1	TRBJ2-1	TGCGCCAGCAGCTTGGAAGCGGGGCGCTACAATGAGCAGTTCTTC	CASSLEAGRYNEQFF
-	-	TRBV7-2	TRBJ2-7	TGTGCCAGCAGCTCCAGGGATCTAATAACAGGGGGGGACGAGCAGTACTTC	CASSSRDLITGGDEQYF
-	TRBD1	TRBV7-8	TRBJ2-5	TGTGCCAGCAGCGGGGACAGGGGACAAGAGACCCAGTACTTC	CASSGDRGQETQYF
-	TRBD1	TRBV7-9	TRBJ1-2	TGTGCCAGCAGCGACAGGGGGGACTATGGCTACACCTTC	CASSDRGDYGYTF
-	TRBD1	TRBV10-3	TRBJ2-2	TGTGCCATCAGTGAGCACGGACAGGGGCAAACCGGGGAGCTGTTTTTT	CAISEHGQGQTGELFF
-	-	TRBV6-2/TRBV6-3	TRBJ2-1	TGTGCCAGCAGTTACGGTTTACGGACTCTTCGAGCCTCCTACAATGAGCAGTTCTTC	CASSYGLRTLRASYNEQFF
few	-	TRBV5-1	TRBJ2-1	TGCGCCAGCAGCTTGGAACTAGGCGGGTATTCCTACAATGAGCAGTTCTTC	CASSLELGGYSYNEQFF
-	-	TRBV6-5	TRBJ1-1	TGTGCCAGCAACTGGGAGGGATGGAACACTGAAGCTTTCTTT	CASNWEGWNTEAFF